This T cell receptor (beta chain) was observed in a study of cytomegalovirus exposure and HLA in healthy donors. The CDR3 contains 13 residues. The J segment lost 8 bases and the V segment lost 5 bases, leaving 8 bases of the junction unmatched. Germline-derived CDR1 and CDR2 are MDHEN and SYDVKM. Study-wide findings and caveats: In an earlier analysis, about 87% or about 30%: the productive usage of most TCR beta V segments. Links to common viral pathogens appeared, in a later analysis, for several of the most significant clusters. High specificity and sensitivity for cytomegalovirus status were reported for the classifier. TCR sequences were mostly rare, though some public TCRs occurred in many donors.

On this clone itself: Its antigen remains unidentified.

The study ran its PCR with 60 Vbeta and 13 Jbeta primers. Sequencing was performed with immunoSEQ multiplex PCR; in TCRdb, only in-frame clones are kept and a portion is missing. The sample holds about 160,000 clones, 81% seen once. The origin of this receptor is a woman aged 45-65 years in good health and CMV-seronegative. This chain joins TRBV28 and TRBJ1-2, with 7 nucleotides matching TRBD1. The sample taken for sequencing was PBMCs. The DNA for the CDR3 is TGTGCCAGCAGTCTAAGGGGGCAAGAGGGCTACACCTTC. It specifies CASSLRGQEGYTF.